A selection of T cell receptor beta chains follows, all from one sample in a study of STAT5B mutations in CD4+ large granular lymphocyte leukemia. Libraries were prepared by immunoSEQ multiplex PCR; TCRdb keeps only in-frame clonotypes and omits some of them. The data show 23,000 or so clones, roughly 70% seen once. Sequencing used CD4+ T cells from blood buffy coats. Source of these receptors: a human donor in good health. Both conserved end residues are part of each CDR3. D genes are given only for firm matches. Clone size is shown for a subset of rows, as once, few, many or a class of expanded clone.

V gene: TRBV18
clone size: NA
J gene: TRBJ1-1
CDR3 length: 14
D gene: NA
CDR3 protein: CASSPGTTNTEAFF
CDR3 DNA: TGTGCCAGCTCACCCGGGACAACGAACACTGAAGCTTTCTTT

V gene: TRBV7-3
clone size: NA
J gene: TRBJ2-3
CDR3 length: 15
D gene: TRBD2
CDR3 protein: CASSLRGGSTDTQYF
CDR3 DNA: TGTGCCAGCAGCTTAAGGGGGGGGTCCACAGATACGCAGTATTTT

V gene: TRBV5-1
clone size: few
J gene: TRBJ2-5
CDR3 length: 13
D gene: NA
CDR3 protein: CASSLILRETQYF
CDR3 DNA: TGCGCCAGCAGCTTGATACTGAGGGAGACCCAGTACTTC

V gene: TRBV21-1
clone size: NA
J gene: TRBJ2-2
CDR3 length: 12
D gene: NA
CDR3 protein: CASRWGTGELFF
CDR3 DNA: TGTGCCAGCAGATGGGGAACCGGGGAGCTGTTTTTT

V gene: TRBV6-6
clone size: NA
J gene: TRBJ2-7
CDR3 length: 15
D gene: NA
CDR3 protein: CASSYYQPAPYEQYF
CDR3 DNA: TGTGCCAGCAGTTACTATCAACCGGCCCCCTACGAGCAGTACTTC

V gene: TRBV14
clone size: few
J gene: TRBJ1-2
CDR3 length: 14
D gene: NA
CDR3 protein: CASSQEVQEDGYTF
CDR3 DNA: TGTGCCAGCAGCCAAGAGGTGCAGGAGGATGGCTACACCTTC

V gene: TRBV7-3
clone size: few
J gene: TRBJ1-1
CDR3 length: 15
D gene: NA
CDR3 protein: CASSLGRTADTEAFF
CDR3 DNA: TGTGCCAGCAGCTTAGGCCGGACAGCGGACACTGAAGCTTTCTTT

V gene: TRBV2
clone size: once
J gene: TRBJ1-1
CDR3 length: 13
D gene: TRBD1
CDR3 protein: CASSAMTGGEAFF
CDR3 DNA: TGTGCCAGCAGTGCCATGACAGGGGGCGAAGCTTTCTTT

V gene: TRBV6-5
clone size: NA
J gene: TRBJ2-4
CDR3 length: 13
D gene: NA
CDR3 protein: CASSYGQGSIQYF
CDR3 DNA: TGTGCCAGCAGTTACGGTCAGGGCAGCATTCAGTACTTC

V gene: TRBV15
clone size: NA
J gene: TRBJ2-4
CDR3 length: 18
D gene: TRBD2
CDR3 protein: CATRTGLAGMLAKNIQYF
CDR3 DNA: TGTGCCACCAGAACGGGACTAGCGGGAATGCTAGCCAAAAACATTCAGTACTTC

V gene: TRBV7-2
clone size: NA
J gene: TRBJ2-1
CDR3 length: 13
D gene: NA
CDR3 protein: CASSLSYGNEQFF
CDR3 DNA: TGTGCCAGCAGCTTGAGCTATGGCAATGAGCAGTTCTTC

V gene: TRBV4-2
clone size: NA
J gene: TRBJ1-1
CDR3 length: 16
D gene: NA
CDR3 protein: CASSQDPGAFNTEAFF
CDR3 DNA: TGTGCCAGCAGCCAAGACCCCGGGGCCTTTAACACTGAAGCTTTCTTT

V gene: TRBV28
clone size: NA
J gene: TRBJ2-3
CDR3 length: 17
D gene: TRBD2
CDR3 protein: CASSLKERGGRADTQYF
CDR3 DNA: TGTGCCAGCAGTTTAAAGGAACGCGGGGGGCGTGCAGATACGCAGTATTTT